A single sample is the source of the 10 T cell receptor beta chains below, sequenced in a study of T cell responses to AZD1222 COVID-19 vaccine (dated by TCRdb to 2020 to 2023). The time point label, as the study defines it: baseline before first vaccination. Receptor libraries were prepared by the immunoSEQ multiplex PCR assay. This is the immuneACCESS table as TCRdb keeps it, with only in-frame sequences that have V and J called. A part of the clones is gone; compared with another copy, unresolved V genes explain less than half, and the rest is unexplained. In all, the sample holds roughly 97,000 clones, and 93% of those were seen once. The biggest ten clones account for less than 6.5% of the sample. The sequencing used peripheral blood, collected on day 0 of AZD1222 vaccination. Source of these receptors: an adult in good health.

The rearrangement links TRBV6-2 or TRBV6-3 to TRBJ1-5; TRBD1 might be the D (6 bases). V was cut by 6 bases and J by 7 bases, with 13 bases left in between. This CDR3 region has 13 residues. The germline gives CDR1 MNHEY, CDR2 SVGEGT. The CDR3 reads CASSLEQGQPQHF. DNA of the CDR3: TGTGCCAGCAGCCTTGAACAGGGACAGCCCCAGCATTTT.

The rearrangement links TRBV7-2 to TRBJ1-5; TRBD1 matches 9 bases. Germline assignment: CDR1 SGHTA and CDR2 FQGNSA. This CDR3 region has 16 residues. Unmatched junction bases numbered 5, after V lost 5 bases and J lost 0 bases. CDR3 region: CASSTGQGNSNQPQHF. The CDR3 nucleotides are TGTGCCAGCAGCACAGGACAGGGGAATAGCAATCAGCCCCAGCATTTT.

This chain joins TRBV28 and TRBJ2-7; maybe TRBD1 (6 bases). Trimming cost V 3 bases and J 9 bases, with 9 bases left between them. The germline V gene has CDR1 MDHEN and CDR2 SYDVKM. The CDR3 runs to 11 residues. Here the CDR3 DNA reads TGTGCCAGCAGTTTTAGGGGGAGGCAGTACTTC. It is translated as CASSFRGRQYF.

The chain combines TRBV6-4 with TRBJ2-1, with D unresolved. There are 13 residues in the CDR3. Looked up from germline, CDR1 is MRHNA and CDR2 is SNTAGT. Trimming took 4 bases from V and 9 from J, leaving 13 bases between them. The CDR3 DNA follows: TGTGCCAGCAGTGGGTCCCCATCTGGTGAGCAGTTCTTC. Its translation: CASSGSPSGEQFF.

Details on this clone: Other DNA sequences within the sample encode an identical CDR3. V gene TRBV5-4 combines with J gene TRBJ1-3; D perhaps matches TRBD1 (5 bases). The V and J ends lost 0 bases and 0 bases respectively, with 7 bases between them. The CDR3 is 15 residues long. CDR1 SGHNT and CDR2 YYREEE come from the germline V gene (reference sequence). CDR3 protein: CASSLGGSSGNTIYF. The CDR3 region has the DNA TGTGCCAGCAGCTTGGGGGGGAGCTCTGGAAACACCATATATTTT. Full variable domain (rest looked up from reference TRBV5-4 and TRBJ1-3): ETGVTQSPTHLIKTRGQQVTLRCSSQSGHNTVSWYQQALGQGPQFIFQYYREEENGRGNFPPRFSGLQFPNYSSELNVNALELDDSALYLCASSLGGSSGNTIYFGEGSWLTVV.

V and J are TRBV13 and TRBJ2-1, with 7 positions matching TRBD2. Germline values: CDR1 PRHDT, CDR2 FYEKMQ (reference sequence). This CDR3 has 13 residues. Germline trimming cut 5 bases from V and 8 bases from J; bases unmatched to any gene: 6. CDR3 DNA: TGTGCCAGCAGCACTCGGACTAGATATGAGCAGTTCTTC. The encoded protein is CASSTRTRYEQFF.

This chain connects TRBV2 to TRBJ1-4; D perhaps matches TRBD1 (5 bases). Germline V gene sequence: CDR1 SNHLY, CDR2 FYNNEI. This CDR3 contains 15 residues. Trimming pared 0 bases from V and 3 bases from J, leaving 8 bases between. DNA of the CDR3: TGTGCCAGCAGTGAAGCGCAGGGTGCTAATGAAAAACTGTTTTTT. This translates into CASSEAQGANEKLFF.

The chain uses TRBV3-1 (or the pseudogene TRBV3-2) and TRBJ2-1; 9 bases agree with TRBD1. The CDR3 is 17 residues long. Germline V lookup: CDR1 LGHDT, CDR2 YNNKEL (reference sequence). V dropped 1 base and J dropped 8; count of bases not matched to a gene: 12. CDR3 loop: CASSQGWDRVTSHEQFF. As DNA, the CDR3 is TGTGCCAGCAGCCAAGGGTGGGACAGGGTAACTTCGCATGAGCAGTTCTTC.

CDR3 sequence reads: CASSEPKYEQYF. CDR3 DNA sequence: TGCGCCAGCAGTGAGCCAAAGTACGAGCAGTACTTC. The chain recombines TRBV10-2 with TRBJ2-7; D gene uncertain. Germline CDR1 WSHSY, CDR2 SAAADI. V was trimmed by 2 bases and J by 4 bases, leaving 6 bases between them. This CDR3 has 12 amino acids.

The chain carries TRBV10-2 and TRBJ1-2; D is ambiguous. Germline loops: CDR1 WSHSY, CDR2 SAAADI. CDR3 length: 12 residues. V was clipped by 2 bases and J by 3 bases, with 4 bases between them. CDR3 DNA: TGCGCCAGCAGTGAGGGTGACTATGGCTACACCTTC. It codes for CASSEGDYGYTF.